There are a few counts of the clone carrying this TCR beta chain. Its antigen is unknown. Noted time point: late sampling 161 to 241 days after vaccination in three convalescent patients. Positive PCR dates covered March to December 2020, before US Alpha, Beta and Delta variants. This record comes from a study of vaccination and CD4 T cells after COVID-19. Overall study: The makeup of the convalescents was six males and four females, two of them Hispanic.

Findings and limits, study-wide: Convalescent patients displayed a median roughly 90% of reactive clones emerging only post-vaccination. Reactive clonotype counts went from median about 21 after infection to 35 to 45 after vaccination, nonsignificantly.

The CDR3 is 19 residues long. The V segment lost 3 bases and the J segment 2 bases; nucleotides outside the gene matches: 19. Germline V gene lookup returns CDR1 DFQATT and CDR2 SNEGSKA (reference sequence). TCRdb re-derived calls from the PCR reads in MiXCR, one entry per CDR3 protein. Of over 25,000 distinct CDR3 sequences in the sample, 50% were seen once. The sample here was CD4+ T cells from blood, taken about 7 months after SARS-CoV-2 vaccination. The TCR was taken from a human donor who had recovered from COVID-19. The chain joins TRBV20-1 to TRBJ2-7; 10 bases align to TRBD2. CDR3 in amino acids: CSASSMGASGRASPYEQYF. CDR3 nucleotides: TGCAGTGCTAGTTCGATGGGGGCCAGCGGGAGGGCCAGCCCCTACGAGCAGTACTTC.